The 25 T cell receptor beta chains reported below all come from one sample, sequenced in a study of blood T cell repertoires in COVID-19. Measured with immunoSEQ multiplex PCR; TCRdb has only the in-frame clones, and not every one. The table lists tens of thousands of clones, 80% of them singletons. Sequencing was performed on peripheral blood. The receptors derive from a man aged 70-80 years who had recovered from COVID-19.

The chain joins TRBV7-2 to TRBJ2-6, with TRBD2 as a possible D gene (6 bases). The CDR3 length is 17 residues. Germline CDR1 reads SGHTA; CDR2 reads FQGNSA. Trimming pared 5 bases from V and 0 bases from J, leaving 14 bases between. The CDR3 nucleotides are TGTGCCAGCAGCCCAACGGGGGTAAACTCTGGGGCCAACGTCCTGACTTTC. As protein: CASSPTGVNSGANVLTF. Drawing the rest from reference TRBV7-2 and TRBJ2-6, the complete variable domain is GAGVSQSPSNKVTEKGKDVELRCDPISGHTALYWYRQSLGQGLEFLIYFQGNSAPDKSGLPSDRFSAERTGGSVSTLTIQRTQQEDSAVYLCASSPTGVNSGANVLTFGAGSRLTVL.

This clone appeared a single time. The chain combines TRBV6-2 or TRBV6-3 with TRBJ2-1; 9 nucleotides line up with TRBD2. The CDR3 consists of 15 residues. V lost 4 bases and J lost 7; bases outside the gene matches: 8. Per germline, CDR1 MNHEY and CDR2 SVGEGT. The CDR3 DNA reads as TGTGCCAGCAGTTCTGGTAGCGGGGGTTCTAATGAGCAGTTCTTC. Protein: CASSSGSGGSNEQFF.

The genes are TRBV7-3 and TRBJ1-2; unclear D gene. The CDR3 runs to 14 residues. Germline assignment: CDR1 SGHTA and CDR2 FQGTGA. Trimming took 2 bases from V and 3 from J, leaving 10 bases between them. DNA of the CDR3: TGTGCCAGCAGCTTACACGGAGGCGACTATGGCTACACCTTC. This translates into CASSLHGGDYGYTF.

A single count supports this clone. The rearrangement uses TRBV6-4 and TRBJ2-1; TRBD2 aligns across 8 bases. Per germline, CDR1 MRHNA and CDR2 SNTAGT. With V trimmed by 7 bases and J by 0 bases, 5 bases remained unmatched. The CDR3 sequence is 15 residues long. CDR3 DNA: TGTGCCAGCATGATAGCGGGACCCTCCTACAATGAGCAGTTCTTC. Its protein product is CASMIAGPSYNEQFF.

The chain uses TRBV30 and TRBJ1-6, with TRBD1 matching 10 bases. This CDR3 is 16 amino acids long. V dropped 2 bases and J dropped 8; count of bases not matched to a gene: 9. CDR1 and CDR2 from the germline V gene are GTSNPN and SVGIG (reference sequence). The CDR3, as DNA: TGTGCCTGGAGTACAGGGACAGGGGTCTTTGATTCACCCCTCCACTTT. It encodes CAWSTGTGVFDSPLHF.

The chain employs TRBV12-5 and TRBJ2-1; D remains unclear. This CDR3 comprises 16 residues. Looked up from germline, CDR1 is LGHNT and CDR2 is FRNRAP. V was clipped by 6 bases and J by 3 bases, with 18 bases between them. The CDR3 region is CASGFNRLDSYNEQFF. CDR3 bases: TGTGCTAGTGGATTTAACCGCCTCGATAGCTACAATGAGCAGTTCTTC.

The chain employs TRBV29-1 and TRBJ2-5; TRBD1 matches at 10 bases. The V gene end was trimmed by 7 bases and the J gene end by 3 bases; junction bases not matched to a gene: 5. The V gene's germline CDR1 is SQVTM and CDR2 ANQGSEA. The CDR3 runs 13 residues. This CDR3 is CSATGTGEETQYF. The CDR3 DNA is TGCAGCGCCACCGGGACAGGGGAAGAGACCCAGTACTTC.

The rearrangement uses TRBV11-2 and TRBJ2-1; D possibly corresponds to TRBD2 (5 bases). Germline V gene sequence: CDR1 SGHAT, CDR2 FQNNGV. This CDR3 has 14 amino acids. V was trimmed by 3 bases and J by 8 bases, leaving 14 bases between them. The CDR3 bases are TGTGCCAGCAGCTTTAACTCCGGGATCGATGAGCAGTTCTTC. It translates to CASSFNSGIDEQFF.

This clone was detected only once. The chain employs TRBV4-3 and TRBJ1-3; 8 bases are a match to TRBD1. Germline V gene data show CDR1 as LGHNA and CDR2 as YSLEER. CDR3 length: 16 residues. J lost 1 base, V lost 4 bases, and 6 bases had no gene match. The CDR3 protein is CASSLGTGGSGNTIYF. DNA for the CDR3: TGCGCCAGCAGCCTCGGGACAGGAGGGTCTGGAAACACCATATATTTT.

V is TRBV7-2 and J is TRBJ2-1; D gene ambiguous. Germline values: CDR1 SGHTA, CDR2 FQGNSA. Trimming left V 0 bases short and J 0 bases short, with 6 bases between. The CDR3 is 15 residues long. In nucleotides, the CDR3 is TGTGCCAGCAGCTTAGCCAGAAGCTCCTACAATGAGCAGTTCTTC. Protein product: CASSLARSSYNEQFF.

The chain employs TRBV29-1 and TRBJ2-1; 10 bases fit TRBD2. V was pared by 4 bases and J by 6 bases, with 3 bases of the junction left unmatched. Germline CDR1 and CDR2: SQVTM and ANQGSEA. CDR3 length: 13 amino acids. The CDR3 nucleotides are TGCAGCGTTGCCCCTAGCGGGAGCAATGAGCAGTTCTTC. Encoded protein: CSVAPSGSNEQFF.

This clone has only one observation. This chain connects TRBV18 to TRBJ1-4, with 9 nucleotides matching TRBD1. Trimming cost V 3 bases and J 6 bases; bases outside gene matches: 5. The V gene's germline CDR1 is KGHSH and CDR2 LQKENI. The CDR3 spans 15 residues. Written as DNA, the CDR3 is TGTGCCAGCTCACCGGAAAGGGACAGGGATGAAAAACTGTTTTTT. Protein: CASSPERDRDEKLFF.

The chain links TRBV6-2 or TRBV6-3 to TRBJ1-4; D is possibly TRBD1 (5 bases). From germline, CDR1 is MNHEY and CDR2 SVGEGT. V was cut by 6 bases and J by 12 bases, with 14 bases left in between. The length of the CDR3 is 12 residues. The CDR3 nucleotides are TGTGCCAGCAGCCCTCTCGACAGCCAACTGTTTTTT. Translation gives CASSPLDSQLFF.

The chain joins TRBV2 to TRBJ1-3, with D unresolved. Deletions cut 8 bases from V and 0 bases from J, with 17 bases between. The germline V gene encodes CDR1 SNHLY and CDR2 FYNNEI. This CDR3 is 16 amino acids long. The CDR3 DNA follows: TGTGCCAGCCAAGATACAGAGCAATACTCTGGAAACACCATATATTTT. As protein: CASQDTEQYSGNTIYF.

This rearrangement joins TRBV29-1 to TRBJ1-3, with D perhaps matching TRBD1 (5 bases). Trimming stripped 4 bases from V and 4 bases from J, with 8 bases between. The germline gives CDR1 SQVTM, CDR2 ANQGSEA. The CDR3 totals 12 residues. This CDR3 is CSVVGLGNTIYF. CDR3 nucleotides: TGCAGCGTTGTGGGACTCGGAAACACCATATATTTT. Using reference TRBV29-1 and TRBJ1-3 for the parts outside the CDR3, the full variable domain is SAVISQKPSRDICQRGTSLTIQCQVDSQVTMMFWYRQQPGQSLTLIATANQGSEATYESGFVIDKFPISRPNLTFSTLTVSNMSPEDSSIYLCSVVGLGNTIYFGEGSWLTVV.

V usage is TRBV10-2 and J usage is TRBJ2-5; D is ambiguous. This CDR3 spans 13 amino acids. Germline assignment: CDR1 WSHSY and CDR2 SAAADI. Trimming stripped 7 bases from V and 0 bases from J, with 9 bases between. This chain's CDR3 is CASTTVYQETQYF. In nucleotides, the CDR3 is TGCGCCAGCACTACAGTGTACCAAGAGACCCAGTACTTC.

This chain uses TRBV27 with TRBJ2-3; D ambiguous. Deletions cut 6 bases from V and 0 bases from J, with 10 bases between. Germline CDR1 reads MNHEY; CDR2 reads SMNVEV (reference sequence). The CDR3 loop spans 14 amino acids. CDR3 in amino acids: CASSSFISTDTQYF. CDR3 DNA sequence: TGTGCCAGCAGCAGTTTCATTAGCACAGATACGCAGTATTTT.

V and J are TRBV6-1 and TRBJ2-3; D is perhaps TRBD1 (5 bases). Trimming took off 4 bases at V and 3 bases at J, with 17 bases between the two ends. This CDR3 is 16 amino acids long. CDR1 is MNHNS and CDR2 is SASEGT in the germline V gene. The CDR3 loop reads CASSVRTQGPTDTQYF. In DNA form, the CDR3 reads TGTGCCAGCAGTGTTCGGACACAAGGCCCGACAGATACGCAGTATTTT.

The CDR3 coding sequence is TGTGCCATCAGTGATTACGGGACACCGGACGGGGAGACCCAGTACTTC. Its translation: CAISDYGTPDGETQYF. The V gene is TRBV10-3, the J gene TRBJ2-5; possible D gene TRBD1, 6 bases. The V gene lost 3 bases and the J gene lost 5 bases, with 19 bases spanning the gap. Germline CDR1 reads ENHRY; CDR2 reads SYGVKD. The CDR3 totals 16 residues.

The rearrangement joins TRBV7-8 to TRBJ2-2; 7 positions agree with TRBD1. J gave up 2 bases and V 5 bases, and 8 bases lay outside the gene matches. This CDR3 is built from 16 residues. Germline V gene sequence: CDR1 SGHVS, CDR2 FQNEAQ. The CDR3 spells CASSPTTGSNTGELFF. As DNA, the CDR3 is TGTGCCAGCAGCCCGACGACAGGGAGCAACACCGGGGAGCTGTTTTTT.

This clone has just one count. The chain uses TRBV5-1 and TRBJ1-2, with 10 bases matching TRBD1. CDR3 size: 17 residues. Germline loops: CDR1 SGHRS, CDR2 YFSETQ. V was pared by 0 bases and J by 6 bases, with 11 bases of the junction left unmatched. The CDR3 DNA is TGCGCCAGCAGCTTGGAAGGGACAGGGGTATGGTTGGATGGCTACACCTTC. As protein: CASSLEGTGVWLDGYTF.

The genes are TRBV4-1 and TRBJ2-3; 11 nucleotides match TRBD2. V lost 2 bases and J lost 8; bases outside the gene matches: 9. Germline V gene lookup returns CDR1 MGHRA and CDR2 YSYEKL. The CDR3 spans 16 residues. The CDR3 sequence is CASSQKIAGGPRTQYF. CDR3 bases: TGCGCCAGCAGCCAAAAAATAGCGGGAGGGCCCCGTACGCAGTATTTT.

The gene calls are TRBV15 and TRBJ1-2; possible D gene TRBD1, 5 bases. Trimming took off 3 bases at V and 4 bases at J, with 15 bases between the two ends. This CDR3 spans 15 amino acids. Germline V lookup: CDR1 LNHNV, CDR2 YYDKDF (reference sequence). CDR3 protein: CATSSGGLGSYGYTF. DNA of the CDR3: TGTGCCACCAGCAGCGGGGGATTAGGTTCCTATGGCTACACCTTC.

V is TRBV5-1 and J is TRBJ1-4, with TRBD1 as a possible D gene (6 bases). Trimming pared 0 bases from V and 7 bases from J, leaving 10 bases between. The CDR3 covers 14 residues. The germline V gene encodes CDR1 SGHRS and CDR2 YFSETQ. This CDR3 reads CASSLGQGPEKLFF. CDR3 DNA: TGCGCCAGCAGCTTGGGGCAGGGGCCTGAAAAACTGTTTTTT. Using reference TRBV5-1 and TRBJ1-4 for the parts outside the CDR3, the full variable domain is KAGVTQTPRYLIKTRGQQVTLSCSPISGHRSVSWYQQTPGQGLQFLFEYFSETQRNKGNFPGRFSGRQFSNSRSEMNVSTLELGDSALYLCASSLGQGPEKLFFGSGTQLSVL.

The CDR3 sequence is CASSKWTSGANNEQFF. The DNA of the CDR3 is TGTGCCAGCAGCAAATGGACTAGCGGAGCCAACAATGAGCAGTTCTTC. The J gene is TRBJ2-1, the V gene TRBV7-2; 10 nucleotides align to TRBD2. Losses at the gene ends were 5 bases for V and 5 bases for J; bases not matched to a gene: 9. The CDR3 totals 16 residues. Germline CDR1 reads SGHTA; CDR2 reads FQGNSA.